This TCR beta chain appears in the sequencing data of a study of blood T cell repertoires in COVID-19. CDR1 is MNHEY, CDR2 SVGAGI, per germline. CDR3 length: 15 residues. V shed 10 bases, J shed 6 bases, and the junction held 15 bases outside the gene matches. Sequencing was performed with immunoSEQ multiplex PCR; in TCRdb, only in-frame clones are kept and a portion is missing. The sample shows around 360,000 clones, roughly 90% of them seen only once. Recruits, aged roughly 18 to 95 years, lived in 24 US areas. Assignments of participants to cohorts depended upon their own reported clinical history.

The chain uses TRBV6-5 and TRBJ2-3, with 8 bases matching TRBD2. This TCR derives from a woman younger than 45 who had recovered from COVID-19. The sample taken for sequencing was PBMCs or T cells enriched from blood (not recorded which). CDR3 region: CAIELGGAGHDTQYF. The CDR3 nucleotides read TGTGCCATCGAACTCGGGGGGGCCGGGCACGATACGCAGTATTTT.